A single sample gave rise to the 29 T cell receptor beta chains below, sequenced in a study of T cells in tuberculosis. The method was immunoSEQ multiplex PCR; TCRdb's version includes in-frame clones alone and lacks a portion of them. Among under 30,000 clones listed, approximately 90% were seen once. Described time point: new active TB diagnosis, blood taken before or within 7 days of starting treatment. The starting material was PBMCs, obtained at tuberculosis diagnosis. The source of these receptors is an adult with tuberculosis.

V gene TRBV7-9 combines with J gene TRBJ1-1; D is unresolved. Germline V CDR1 and CDR2: SEHNR, FQNEAQ (reference sequence). This CDR3 has 13 amino acids. V was trimmed by 3 bases and J by 8 bases, leaving 13 bases between them. The CDR3 coding sequence is TGTGCCAGCAGCTTGTCGGGGATGAGGGAAGCTTTCTTT. It codes for CASSLSGMREAFF. The whole variable domain, filled in from reference TRBV7-9 and TRBJ1-1, reads DTGVSQNPRHKITKRGQNVTFRCDPISEHNRLYWYRQTLGQGPEFLTYFQNEAQLEKSRLLSDRFSAERPKGSFSTLEIQRTEQGDSAMYLCASSLSGMREAFFGQGTRLTVV.

The V gene is TRBV30, the J gene TRBJ2-1, with 11 bases aligning to TRBD2. Per the germline V gene, CDR1 is GTSNPN and CDR2 is SVGIG (reference sequence). The CDR3 has 15 amino acids. With V trimmed by 0 bases and J by 3 bases, 1 base remained unmatched. The CDR3 nucleotides read TGTGCCTGGAGTGTAACTAGCGGGAGCTACAATGAGCAGTTCTTC. This gives the protein CAWSVTSGSYNEQFF.

V usage is TRBV28 and J usage is TRBJ1-3; possible D gene TRBD1, 6 bases. Trimming stripped 4 bases from V and 6 bases from J, with 25 bases between. Germline V CDR1 and CDR2: MDHEN, SYDVKM. The length of the CDR3 is 18 residues. CDR3 nucleotide sequence: TGTGCCAGCAGTTCCCCCTTCCGGGTACAGGGCCCGCTAAACACCATATATTTT. It yields the protein CASSSPFRVQGPLNTIYF.

This rearrangement joins TRBV21-1 to TRBJ2-1; the D segment call TRBD1 is taken from the table without a DNA check. TRBV21-1 corresponds to a pseudogene. The CDR3 extends over 14 amino acids. The CDR3 is CASSDRDSHNEQFF. CDR3 DNA sequence: TGTGCCAGCAGCGACCGGGACAGCCACAATGAGCAGTTCTTC.

The chain uses TRBV2 and TRBJ2-6; 10 positions match TRBD1. The ends lost 5 bases at V and 0 bases at J; junction bases unmatched: 7. The germline V gene has CDR1 SNHLY and CDR2 FYNNEI. The CDR3 is 18 residues long. The CDR3 nucleotides are TGTGCCAGCAGTCTGGGACAGGGGCCCCCCTCTGGGGCCAACGTCCTGACTTTC. Encoded protein: CASSLGQGPPSGANVLTF. Drawing the rest from reference TRBV2 and TRBJ2-6, the complete variable domain is EPEVTQTPSHQVTQMGQEVILRCVPISNHLYFYWYRQILGQKVEFLVSFYNNEISEKSEIFDDQFSVERPDGSNFTLKIRSTKLEDSAMYFCASSLGQGPPSGANVLTFGAGSRLTVL.

The J gene is TRBJ1-5, the V gene TRBV19; 8 bases line up with TRBD1. Germline lookup yields CDR1 LNHDA and CDR2 SQIVND (reference sequence). Trimming took 10 bases from V and 6 from J; bases not matched to a gene: 11. The CDR3 loop spans 14 amino acids. For the CDR3, the DNA is TGTGCCACCCGGAAAACAGGGGGAGCTCAGCCCCAGCATTTT. It codes for CATRKTGGAQPQHF.

The J gene is TRBJ2-1, the V gene TRBV6-5; D is possibly TRBD2 (6 bases). The CDR3 extends over 16 amino acids. Germline values: CDR1 MNHEY, CDR2 SVGAGI. The V gene lost 0 bases and the J gene lost 4 bases, with 13 bases spanning the gap. The chain's CDR3 is CASSYSGLARYNEQFF. Here the CDR3 DNA reads TGTGCCAGCAGTTACTCTGGTCTAGCGCGGTACAATGAGCAGTTCTTC.

The CDR3 region has the DNA TGTGCCAGTAGTATAGTGAGTATGAGCAATCAGCCCCAGCATTTT. Translated, it gives CASSIVSMSNQPQHF. The gene calls are TRBV19 and TRBJ1-5; D remains unclear. CDR1 is LNHDA, CDR2 SQIVND, per germline (reference sequence). V was clipped by 1 base and J by 1 base, with 8 bases between them. CDR3 length: 15 amino acids.

The chain combines TRBV30 with TRBJ2-1; 8 bases fit TRBD1. This CDR3 has 12 amino acids. Germline-derived CDR1 and CDR2 are GTSNPN and SVGIG (reference sequence). The ends lost 3 bases at V and 14 bases at J; junction bases unmatched: 9. CDR3 coding DNA: TGTGCCTGGAGAGCAGGGGGCGCGAGCGAGTTCTTC. Protein sequence: CAWRAGGASEFF.

This chain links TRBV7-2 with TRBJ1-2; the D gene is possibly TRBD1 (6 bases). This CDR3 is built from 15 residues. Germline loops: CDR1 SGHTA, CDR2 FQGNSA. The V and J ends lost 3 bases and 6 bases respectively, with 17 bases between them. CDR3 protein: CASSFRDMTTNGYTF. For the CDR3, the DNA is TGTGCCAGCAGCTTCCGGGACATGACTACGAATGGCTACACCTTC.

The genes are TRBV5-4 and TRBJ2-7; D is ambiguous. Germline V CDR1 and CDR2: SGHNT, YYREEE (reference sequence). The CDR3 covers 14 residues. V lost 1 base and J lost 3, with 11 bases in between. The CDR3 coding sequence is TGTGCCAGCAGCTTGTCTTGGCGGAACTACGAGCAGTACTTC. This sequence encodes CASSLSWRNYEQYF.

The chain employs TRBV28 and TRBJ2-3; D may be TRBD2 (7 bases). V lost 6 bases and J 0 bases, leaving 25 bases between the germline ends. This CDR3 is built from 19 residues. Germline V gene sequence: CDR1 MDHEN, CDR2 SYDVKM. The CDR3 loop reads CASRGGGNRDPPSTDTQYF. CDR3 DNA sequence: TGTGCCAGCAGAGGGGGGGGGAACAGGGACCCTCCTAGCACAGATACGCAGTATTTT.

V usage is TRBV5-1 and J usage is TRBJ1-1, with 9 bases fitting TRBD1. CDR3 length: 15 residues. Germline V gene sequence: CDR1 SGHRS, CDR2 YFSETQ. V lost 2 bases and J lost 7; bases outside the gene matches: 9. The CDR3 here is CASSLDPTGGNEAFF. DNA of the CDR3: TGCGCCAGCAGCTTAGATCCTACAGGGGGCAATGAAGCTTTCTTT.

This clone was seen once. A read error may account for a junction end that differs from germline. V is TRBV11-2 and J is TRBJ1-3; D call uncertain. Germline CDR1 reads SGHAT; CDR2 reads FQNNGV. This CDR3 contains 14 residues. DNA of the CDR3: TGTGCCAGCAGATTAGGACTTAACCGGAACACCATATATTTT. This codes for CASRLGLNRNTIYF.

The gene calls are TRBV4-1 and TRBJ2-1; 14 nucleotides agree with TRBD2. With V trimmed by 3 bases and J by 9 bases, 10 bases remained unmatched. Per the germline V gene, CDR1 is MGHRA and CDR2 is YSYEKL. The CDR3 runs 17 residues. DNA for the CDR3: TGCGCCAGCAGCCAGGGCCTTGGACTAGCGGGGGGCGTTGAGCAGTTCTTC. This gives the protein CASSQGLGLAGGVEQFF.

The chain links TRBV28 to TRBJ2-7; 9 bases match TRBD2. V gave up 7 bases and J gave up 4 bases; unmatched junction bases: 17. CDR3 length: 17 amino acids. Germline assignment: CDR1 MDHEN and CDR2 SYDVKM. The CDR3, as DNA: TGTGCCAGCACACAGCCCGCGGGAGGGGAGAGCTCTTACGAGCAGTACTTC. This codes for CASTQPAGGESSYEQYF.

Only a few counts were recorded for this clone. V and J are TRBV5-1 and TRBJ1-1; D may be TRBD1 (6 bases). Trimming took 3 bases from V and 2 from J, leaving 8 bases between them. The germline gives CDR1 SGHRS, CDR2 YFSETQ. CDR3 length equals 13 residues. For the CDR3, the DNA is TGCGCCAGCAGCTGGACAGATAACACTGAAGCTTTCTTT. Translation: CASSWTDNTEAFF. Filled out from reference TRBV5-1 and TRBJ1-1, the complete variable domain reads KAGVTQTPRYLIKTRGQQVTLSCSPISGHRSVSWYQQTPGQGLQFLFEYFSETQRNKGNFPGRFSGRQFSNSRSEMNVSTLELGDSALYLCASSWTDNTEAFFGQGTRLTVV.

CDR3 in amino acids: CASSPIGNQPQHF. CDR3 coding DNA: TGTGCCAGCAGTCCTATAGGCAATCAGCCCCAGCATTTT. The J gene is TRBJ1-5, the V gene TRBV2; D unclear. The CDR3 is 13 amino acids. CDR1 and CDR2 from the germline V gene are SNHLY and FYNNEI. Deletions cut 5 bases from V and 2 bases from J, with 7 bases between.

This chain uses TRBV5-1 with TRBJ2-7, with 8 bases matching TRBD2. Germline V lookup: CDR1 SGHRS, CDR2 YFSETQ. The CDR3 runs to 15 residues. Trimming removed 0 bases from V and 6 bases from J; junction bases left unmatched: 8. CDR3 loop: CASSLARDGRAEQYF. The CDR3 coding sequence is TGCGCCAGCAGCTTGGCCAGGGACGGGAGGGCCGAGCAGTACTTC.

This chain connects TRBV4-1 to TRBJ1-4; no clear D. Germline CDR1 is MGHRA and CDR2 is YSYEKL. The V end lost 4 bases, the J end lost 4 bases, and 19 bases lay between the germline ends. The CDR3 sequence is 17 residues long. CDR3 sequence (DNA): TGCGCCAGCAGCCGTCGTGGAGGGAAACGGGATAATGAAAAACTGTTTTTT. It specifies CASSRRGGKRDNEKLFF.

The rearrangement links TRBV2 to TRBJ1-1; 9 bases are shared with TRBD1. This CDR3 has 15 residues. The junction had 10 bases not matched to a gene; V was cut back by 6 bases and J by 5 bases. The germline gives CDR1 SNHLY, CDR2 FYNNEI. The CDR3 protein is CASSLGQGWGTEAFF. CDR3 nucleotides: TGTGCCAGCAGCCTGGGACAGGGATGGGGGACTGAAGCTTTCTTT.

V gene TRBV12-5 combines with J gene TRBJ1-1; TRBD1 matches at 8 bases. V lost 8 bases to trimming and J lost 3 bases; unmatched junction nucleotides: 8. The germline gives CDR1 LGHNT, CDR2 FRNRAP. The CDR3 extends over 14 amino acids. CDR3 loop: CASFYGQGHTEAFF. The CDR3 DNA follows: TGTGCTAGTTTTTATGGACAGGGACACACTGAAGCTTTCTTT.

This clone was counted only a few times. V gene TRBV5-6 combines with J gene TRBJ1-4, with D maybe TRBD1 (6 bases). The CDR3 length is 16 residues. The V end lost 1 base, the J end lost 4 bases, and 14 bases lay between the germline ends. Germline V CDR1 and CDR2: SGHDT, YYEEEE. CDR3 nucleotide sequence: TGTGCCAGCAGCTTGACCAGGGGCGTCCATAATGAAAAACTGTTTTTT. Translated: CASSLTRGVHNEKLFF. The full variable domain, completed using reference TRBV5-6 and TRBJ1-4, is DAGVTQSPTHLIKTRGQQVTLRCSPKSGHDTVSWYQQALGQGPQFIFQYYEEEERQRGNFPDRFSGHQFPNYSSELNVNALLLGDSALYLCASSLTRGVHNEKLFFGSGTQLSVL.

The rearrangement joins TRBV11-3 to TRBJ1-1; TRBD1 matches 11 bases. Germline CDR1 and CDR2: SGHNT and YENEEA. The CDR3 spans 15 residues. With V trimmed by 5 bases and J by 5 bases, 7 bases remained unmatched. This chain's CDR3 is CASSPGGTGGTEAFF. The CDR3 DNA follows: TGTGCCAGCAGCCCCGGGGGGACAGGGGGTACTGAAGCTTTCTTT.

This clone was observed once. The chain couples TRBV2 to TRBJ1-2; no definite D call. In germline, CDR1 is SNHLY, CDR2 FYNNEI. The ends were cut back, 2 bases at V and 8 bases at J, with 15 bases in the middle. CDR3 length equals 14 residues. The CDR3 bases are TGTGCCAGCAGTGAACAGGCGGGTGGGGAAGGCTACACCTTC. Amino acid sequence: CASSEQAGGEGYTF.

This rearrangement joins TRBV7-8 to TRBJ2-1, with 8 nucleotides matching TRBD2. The CDR3 loop spans 16 amino acids. CDR1 is SGHVS, CDR2 FQNEAQ, per germline. J was trimmed by 6 bases and V by 5 bases; bases with no gene match: 12. The CDR3 here is CASSVPTSGAFNEQFF. The CDR3 DNA is TGTGCCAGCAGCGTTCCCACTAGCGGAGCCTTCAATGAGCAGTTCTTC.

CDR3 coding DNA: TGTGCCAGCAGCTTTAAAACAGGGGGCGGGACCGGGGAGCTGTTTTTT. It specifies CASSFKTGGGTGELFF. The rearrangement uses TRBV7-9 and TRBJ2-2, with 9 bases identical to TRBD1. Germline CDR1 is SEHNR and CDR2 is FQNEAQ (reference sequence). The CDR3 totals 16 residues. V shed 3 bases and J 5 bases; nucleotides not matched to a gene: 7.

CDR3 amino acids: CASRQQLFNYGYTF. The CDR3 coding sequence is TGTGCCAGTAGACAGCAGCTTTTTAACTATGGCTACACCTTC. V is TRBV19 and J is TRBJ1-2, with unresolved D. V was trimmed by 6 bases and J by 1 base, leaving 12 bases between them. CDR1 and CDR2 (germline): LNHDA, SQIVND (reference sequence). CDR3 length: 14 amino acids.

In its sample, this clone was seen once. The CDR3 DNA sequence: TGCAGCGTGGCGGGCCAGGGGGGCGAGCAGTACTTC. This gives the protein CSVAGQGGEQYF. The rearrangement uses TRBV29-1 and TRBJ2-7; D might be TRBD1 (7 bases). The CDR3 totals 12 residues. V was shortened by 6 bases and J by 6 bases, with 15 bases between the two germline ends. The germline V gene has CDR1 SQVTM and CDR2 ANQGSEA.